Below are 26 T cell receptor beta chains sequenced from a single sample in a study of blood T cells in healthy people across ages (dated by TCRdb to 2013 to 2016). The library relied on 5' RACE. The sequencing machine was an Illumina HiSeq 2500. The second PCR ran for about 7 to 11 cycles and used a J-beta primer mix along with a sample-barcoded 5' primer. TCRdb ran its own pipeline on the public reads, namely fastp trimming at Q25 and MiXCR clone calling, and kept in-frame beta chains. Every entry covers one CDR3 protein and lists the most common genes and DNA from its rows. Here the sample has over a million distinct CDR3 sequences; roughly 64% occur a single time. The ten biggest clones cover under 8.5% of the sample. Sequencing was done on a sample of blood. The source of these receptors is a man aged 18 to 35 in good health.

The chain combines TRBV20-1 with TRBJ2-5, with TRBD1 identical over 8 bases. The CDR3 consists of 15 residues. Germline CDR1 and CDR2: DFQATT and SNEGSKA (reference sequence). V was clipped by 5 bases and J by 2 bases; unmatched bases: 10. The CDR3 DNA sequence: TGCAGTGCTTTTTCGGGACAGGTCCCGCAAGAGACCCAGTACTTC. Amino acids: CSAFSGQVPQETQYF.

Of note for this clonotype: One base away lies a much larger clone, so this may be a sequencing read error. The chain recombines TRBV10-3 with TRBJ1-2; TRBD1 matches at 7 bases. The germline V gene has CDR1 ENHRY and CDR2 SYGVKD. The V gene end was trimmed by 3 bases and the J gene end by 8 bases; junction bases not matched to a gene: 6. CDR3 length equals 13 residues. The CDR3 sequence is CAISDPDRSGYTF. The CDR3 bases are TGTGCCATCAGTGACCCGGACAGGTCGGGCTACACCTTC.

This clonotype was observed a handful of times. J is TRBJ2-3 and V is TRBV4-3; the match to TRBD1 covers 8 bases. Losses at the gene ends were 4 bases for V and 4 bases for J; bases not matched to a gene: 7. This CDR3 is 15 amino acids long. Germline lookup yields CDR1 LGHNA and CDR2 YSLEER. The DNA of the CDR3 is TGCGCCAGCAGCCTCGGGACAGGTATTGCAGATACGCAGTATTTT. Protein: CASSLGTGIADTQYF.

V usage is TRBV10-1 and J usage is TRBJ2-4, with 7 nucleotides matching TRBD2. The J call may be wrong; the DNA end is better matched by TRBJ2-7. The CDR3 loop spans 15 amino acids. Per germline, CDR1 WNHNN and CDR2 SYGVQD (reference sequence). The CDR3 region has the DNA TGCGCCAGCAGTGAGAGCGGGGAGAGGTCCTACGAGCAGTACTTC. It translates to CASSESGERSYEQYF.

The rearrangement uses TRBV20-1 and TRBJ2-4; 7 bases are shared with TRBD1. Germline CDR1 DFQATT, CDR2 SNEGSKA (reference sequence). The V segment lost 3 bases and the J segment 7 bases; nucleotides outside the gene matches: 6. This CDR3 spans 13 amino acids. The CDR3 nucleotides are TGCAGTGCTAGTGCCGCAGGGGGTAACATTCAGTACTTC. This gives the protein CSASAAGGNIQYF.

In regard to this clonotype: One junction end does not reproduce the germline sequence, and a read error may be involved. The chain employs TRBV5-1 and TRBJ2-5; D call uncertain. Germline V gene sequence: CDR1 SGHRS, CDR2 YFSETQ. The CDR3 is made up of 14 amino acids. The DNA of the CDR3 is TGCGCCAGCAACTTGACCGGTTGGCGGGAGACCCAGTACTTC. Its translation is CASNLTGWRETQYF.

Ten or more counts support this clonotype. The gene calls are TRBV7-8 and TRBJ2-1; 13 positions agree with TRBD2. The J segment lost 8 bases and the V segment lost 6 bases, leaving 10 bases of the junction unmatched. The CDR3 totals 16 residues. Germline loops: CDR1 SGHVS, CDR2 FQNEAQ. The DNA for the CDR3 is TGTGCCAGCAGGTCAGATGGGACTAGCGGGGAGTATGAGCAGTTCTTC. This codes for CASRSDGTSGEYEQFF.

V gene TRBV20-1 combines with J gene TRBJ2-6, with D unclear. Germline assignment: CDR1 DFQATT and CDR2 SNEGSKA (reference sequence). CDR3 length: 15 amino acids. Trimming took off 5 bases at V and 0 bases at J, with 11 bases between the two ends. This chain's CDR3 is CSAPKDVSGANVLTF. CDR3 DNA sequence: TGCAGTGCTCCAAAAGATGTCTCTGGGGCCAACGTCCTGACTTTC.

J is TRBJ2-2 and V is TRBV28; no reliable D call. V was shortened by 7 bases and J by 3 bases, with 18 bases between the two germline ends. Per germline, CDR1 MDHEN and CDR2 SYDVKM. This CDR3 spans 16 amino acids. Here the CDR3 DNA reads TGTGCCAGCATAGCACAGCCAGCTTCGGACACCGGGGAGCTGTTTTTT. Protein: CASIAQPASDTGELFF.

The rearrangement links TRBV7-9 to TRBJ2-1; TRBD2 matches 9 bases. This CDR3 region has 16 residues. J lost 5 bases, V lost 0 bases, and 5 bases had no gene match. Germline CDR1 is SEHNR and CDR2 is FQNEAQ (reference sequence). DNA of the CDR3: TGTGCCAGCAGCTTAGCCGTAGCGGGGGTAAACAATGAGCAGTTCTTC. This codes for CASSLAVAGVNNEQFF.

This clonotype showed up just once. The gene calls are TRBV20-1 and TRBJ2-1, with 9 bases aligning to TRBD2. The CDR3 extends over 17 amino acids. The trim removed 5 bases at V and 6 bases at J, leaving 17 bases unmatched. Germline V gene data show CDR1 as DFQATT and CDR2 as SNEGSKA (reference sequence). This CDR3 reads CSAPSQNWREGSNEQFF. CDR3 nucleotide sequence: TGCAGTGCTCCCTCCCAAAACTGGCGGGAGGGCTCCAATGAGCAGTTCTTC.

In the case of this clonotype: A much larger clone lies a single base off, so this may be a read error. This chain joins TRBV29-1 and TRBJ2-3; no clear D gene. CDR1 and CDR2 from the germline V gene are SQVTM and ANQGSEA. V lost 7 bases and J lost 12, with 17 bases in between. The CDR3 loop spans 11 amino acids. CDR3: CSDELSPPQYF. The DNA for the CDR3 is TGCAGCGATGAGCTCAGCCCTCCTCAGTATTTT.

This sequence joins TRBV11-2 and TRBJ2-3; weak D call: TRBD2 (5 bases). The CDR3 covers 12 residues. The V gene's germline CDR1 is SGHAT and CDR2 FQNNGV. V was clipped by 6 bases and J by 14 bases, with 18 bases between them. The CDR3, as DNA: TGTGCCAGCAGTCCAAGGTTGGAGGTACCGTATTTT. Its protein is CASSPRLEVPYF.

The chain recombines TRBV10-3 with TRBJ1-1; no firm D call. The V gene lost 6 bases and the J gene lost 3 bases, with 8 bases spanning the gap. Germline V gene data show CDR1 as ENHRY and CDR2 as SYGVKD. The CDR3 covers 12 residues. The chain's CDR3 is CAISAADTEAFF. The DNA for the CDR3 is TGTGCCATCAGCGCCGCGGACACTGAAGCTTTCTTT.

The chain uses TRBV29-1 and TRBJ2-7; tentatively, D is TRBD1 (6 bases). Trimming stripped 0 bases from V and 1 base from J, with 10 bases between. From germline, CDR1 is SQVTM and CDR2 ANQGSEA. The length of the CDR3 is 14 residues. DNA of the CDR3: TGCAGCGTTGAAGAGGCAGGGGAGTCCTACGAGCAGTACTTC. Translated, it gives CSVEEAGESYEQYF.

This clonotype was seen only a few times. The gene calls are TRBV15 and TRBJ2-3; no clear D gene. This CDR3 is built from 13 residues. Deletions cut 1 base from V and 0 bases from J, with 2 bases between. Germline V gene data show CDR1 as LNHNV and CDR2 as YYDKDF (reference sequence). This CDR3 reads CATSRGSTDTQYF. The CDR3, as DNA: TGTGCCACCAGCAGAGGTAGCACAGATACGCAGTATTTT.

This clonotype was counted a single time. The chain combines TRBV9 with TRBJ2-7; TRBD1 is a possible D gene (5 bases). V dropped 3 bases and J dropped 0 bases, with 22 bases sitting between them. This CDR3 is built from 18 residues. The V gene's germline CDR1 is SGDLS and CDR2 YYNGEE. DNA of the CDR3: TGTGCCAGCAGCGCCCGGCCGATGGGGCAGGGTAGCTCCTACGAGCAGTACTTC. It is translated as CASSARPMGQGSSYEQYF.

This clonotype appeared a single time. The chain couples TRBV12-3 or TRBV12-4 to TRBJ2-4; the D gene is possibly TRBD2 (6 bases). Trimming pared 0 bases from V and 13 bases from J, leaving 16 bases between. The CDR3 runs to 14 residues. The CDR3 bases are TGTGCCAGCAGTTTAGCCGGGGGAGTGGAGGAGCAGTACTTC. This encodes CASSLAGGVEEQYF.

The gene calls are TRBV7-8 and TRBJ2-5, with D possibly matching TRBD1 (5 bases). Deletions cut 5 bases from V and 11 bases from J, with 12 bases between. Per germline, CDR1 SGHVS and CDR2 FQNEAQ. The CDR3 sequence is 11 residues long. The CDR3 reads CASSLTAQQYF. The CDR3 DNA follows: TGTGCCAGCAGCCTGACAGCTCAGCAGTACTTC.

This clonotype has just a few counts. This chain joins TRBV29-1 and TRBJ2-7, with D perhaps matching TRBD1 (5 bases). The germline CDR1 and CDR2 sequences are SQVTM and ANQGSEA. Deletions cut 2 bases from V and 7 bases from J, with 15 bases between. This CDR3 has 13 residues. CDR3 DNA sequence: TGCAGCGTTGAATGGGCAGGGATTTTAGAGCAGTACTTC. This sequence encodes CSVEWAGILEQYF.

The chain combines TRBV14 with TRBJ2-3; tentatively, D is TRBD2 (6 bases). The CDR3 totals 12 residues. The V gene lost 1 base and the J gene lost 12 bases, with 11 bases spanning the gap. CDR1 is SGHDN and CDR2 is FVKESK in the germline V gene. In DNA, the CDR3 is TGTGCCAGCAGCCAAGGGGCGGGAAACCAGTATTTT. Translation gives CASSQGAGNQYF.

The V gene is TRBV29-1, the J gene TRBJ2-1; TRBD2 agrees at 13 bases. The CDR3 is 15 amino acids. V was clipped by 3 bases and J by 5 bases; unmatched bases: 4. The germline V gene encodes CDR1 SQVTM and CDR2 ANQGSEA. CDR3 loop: CSVETGTSGDNEQFF. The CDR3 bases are TGCAGCGTTGAGACCGGGACTAGCGGGGACAATGAGCAGTTCTTC.

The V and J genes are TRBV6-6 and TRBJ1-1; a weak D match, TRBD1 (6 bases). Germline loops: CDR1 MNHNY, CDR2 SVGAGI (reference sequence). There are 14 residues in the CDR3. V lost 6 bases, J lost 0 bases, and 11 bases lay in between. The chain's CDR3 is CASRDSQVNTEAFF. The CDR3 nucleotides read TGTGCCAGCAGGGACAGTCAGGTGAACACTGAAGCTTTCTTT.

Here the CDR3 reads CSARDPQGARNQPQHF. The CDR3 nucleotides are TGCAGTGCTAGAGATCCGCAGGGGGCGAGAAATCAGCCCCAGCATTTT. V and J are TRBV20-1 and TRBJ1-5, with 8 bases fitting TRBD1. This CDR3 comprises 16 residues. CDR1 and CDR2 from the germline V gene are DFQATT and SNEGSKA (reference sequence). V lost 0 bases and J lost 4; bases outside the gene matches: 8.

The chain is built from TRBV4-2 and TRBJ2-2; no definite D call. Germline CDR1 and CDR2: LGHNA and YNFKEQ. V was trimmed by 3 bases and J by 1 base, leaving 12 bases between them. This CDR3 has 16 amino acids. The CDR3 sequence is CASSQPGMGNTGELFF. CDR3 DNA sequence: TGTGCCAGCAGCCAGCCAGGCATGGGGAACACCGGGGAGCTGTTTTTT.

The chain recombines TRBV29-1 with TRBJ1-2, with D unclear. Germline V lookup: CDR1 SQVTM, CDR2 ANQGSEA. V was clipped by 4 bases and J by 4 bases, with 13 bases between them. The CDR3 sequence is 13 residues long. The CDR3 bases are TGCAGCGTTGTGTCAGGTCCTTTCTATGGCTACACCTTC. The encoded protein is CSVVSGPFYGYTF.